Listed here are 32 T cell receptor beta chains from one sample, sequenced in a study of Graves' ophthalmopathy and Graves' hyperthyroidism. The authors amplified TCR beta CDR3 regions from RNA transcripts. First-round RT-PCR used HTBI primers; second-round multiplex PCR followed. TCRdb analysed the multiplex PCR reads with MiXCR anew, one entry per CDR3 protein. This sample has over a million distinct CDR3 sequences; 35% to 45% occur once, and the top ten carry approximately 10%. The sample consisted of peripheral blood or thyroid tissue (not recorded which). The receptors derive from an adult man with Graves' hyperthyroidism.

For this clonotype: A much larger clone lies one base from this, so it may be a read error. V gene TRBV20-1 combines with J gene TRBJ1-5; D possibly corresponds to TRBD1 (6 bases). The germline CDR1 and CDR2 sequences are DFQATT and SNEGSKA (reference sequence). This CDR3 contains 16 residues. In nucleotides, the CDR3 is TGCAGTGCTAGTGCGAATAGGGGGACCCTGAATCAGTCCCAGCATTTT. Its translation is CSASANRGTLNQSQHF.

This clonotype came up many times. The chain carries TRBV12-3 or TRBV12-4 and TRBJ1-2, with TRBD1 identical over 10 bases. This CDR3 has 15 amino acids. The V segment lost 3 bases and the J segment 3 bases; nucleotides outside the gene matches: 4. The CDR3 protein is CASSFDRGPYYGYTF. CDR3 sequence (DNA): TGTGCCAGCAGTTTCGACAGGGGGCCCTACTATGGCTACACCTTC.

This clonotype has just a few counts. The chain links TRBV7-9 to TRBJ2-5; D is perhaps TRBD1 or TRBD2 (5 bases each). From germline, CDR1 is SEHNR and CDR2 FQNEAQ (reference sequence). The CDR3 is 16 amino acids. V shed 3 bases and J shed 0 bases, with 14 bases lying between them. The CDR3 loop reads CASSLLGVTNQETQYF. The CDR3 nucleotides are TGTGCCAGCAGCTTGCTGGGGGTAACTAACCAAGAGACCCAGTACTTC.

This clonotype came up many times. The rearrangement joins TRBV11-2 to TRBJ2-5; 9 bases map to TRBD1. V lost 2 bases and J lost 4; bases outside the gene matches: 8. CDR1 is SGHAT, CDR2 FQNNGV, per germline. The CDR3 has 16 residues. CDR3 residues: CASSLSIGTGTETQYF. The CDR3 coding sequence is TGTGCCAGCAGCTTATCGATCGGGACAGGGACAGAGACCCAGTACTTC.

This clonotype was observed a handful of times. The chain has TRBV4-3 and TRBJ1-1, with D unclear. CDR1 is LGHNA and CDR2 is YSLEER in the germline V gene. CDR3 length: 16 amino acids. Trimming cost V 0 bases and J 0 bases, with 11 bases left between them. Here the CDR3 reads CASSQDRGALNTEAFF. CDR3 nucleotide sequence: TGCGCCAGCAGCCAAGATAGAGGAGCACTGAACACTGAAGCTTTCTTT.

A few counts support this clonotype. This rearrangement joins TRBV9 to TRBJ2-7; D uncertain. The CDR3 is 15 amino acids. Per germline, CDR1 SGDLS and CDR2 YYNGEE. V shed 0 bases and J shed 5 bases, with 15 bases lying between them. This CDR3 is CASSVAARAADEQYF. CDR3 nucleotide sequence: TGTGCCAGCAGCGTAGCGGCTAGAGCAGCCGACGAGCAGTACTTC.

This chain uses TRBV11-2 with TRBJ2-5; a possible D gene is TRBD2 (6 bases). Germline V CDR1 and CDR2: SGHAT, FQNNGV. CDR3 length equals 10 residues. V lost 11 bases and J 7 bases, leaving 11 bases between the germline ends. CDR3 nucleotides: TGTGCCTGGAGGGAGGTGACCCAGTACTTC. This sequence encodes CAWREVTQYF.

The sample holds many counts of this clonotype. CDR3 bases: TGTGCCAGCAGCGGGAGGGCCGGTTACGAGCAGTACTTC. This translates into CASSGRAGYEQYF. The rearrangement links TRBV9 to TRBJ2-7; tentative D call: TRBD2 (6 bases). The ends were cut back, 3 bases at V and 4 bases at J, with 11 bases in the middle. Germline loops: CDR1 SGDLS, CDR2 YYNGEE. The length of the CDR3 is 13 residues.

Many counts were recorded for this clonotype. J is TRBJ1-2 and V is TRBV14; TRBD1 agrees at 8 bases. CDR3 length equals 15 residues. V was pared by 2 bases and J by 4 bases, with 6 bases of the junction left unmatched. Germline loops: CDR1 SGHDN, CDR2 FVKESK. The CDR3 loop reads CASSQNRGTPYGYTF. The CDR3 bases are TGTGCCAGCAGCCAAAACAGGGGGACCCCCTATGGCTACACCTTC.

This chain connects TRBV7-9 to TRBJ2-7, with 7 bases lining up with TRBD2. Germline V CDR1 and CDR2: SEHNR, FQNEAQ (reference sequence). V was clipped by 4 bases and J by 3 bases; unmatched bases: 6. The CDR3 length is 14 residues. The CDR3 here is CASSSPRGVYEQYF. The CDR3 DNA reads TGTGCCAGCAGCTCCCCCCGGGGGGTCTACGAGCAGTACTTC.

The genes are TRBV19 and TRBJ1-2; TRBD1 matches at 9 bases. CDR1 and CDR2 from the germline V gene are LNHDA and SQIVND (reference sequence). The length of the CDR3 is 15 residues. Germline trimming cut 1 base from V and 8 bases from J; bases unmatched to any gene: 8. The CDR3 sequence is CASSIGRTGVFGYTF. The CDR3 DNA reads TGTGCCAGTAGTATAGGACGGACAGGGGTATTCGGCTACACCTTC.

This clonotype has ten or more counts. This chain uses TRBV6-6 with TRBJ1-1; TRBD1 might be the D (5 bases). V lost 5 bases and J 7 bases, leaving 11 bases between the germline ends. Germline V CDR1 and CDR2: MNHNY, SVGAGI (reference sequence). This CDR3 is built from 12 residues. CDR3 in DNA: TGTGCCAGCAGTCCAGGGAGTAATGAAGCTTTCTTT. It codes for CASSPGSNEAFF.

This clonotype was found many times. V gene TRBV7-2 combines with J gene TRBJ2-7; TRBD1 might be the D (6 bases). With 2 bases removed from V and 2 bases from J, the gap between germline ends came to 13 bases. The CDR3 is made up of 15 amino acids. Germline V gene sequence: CDR1 SGHTA, CDR2 FQGNSA. The CDR3 DNA reads TGTGCCAGCAGCTTATCTTCACAGGGTACCTACGAGCAGTACTTC. Encoded protein: CASSLSSQGTYEQYF.

The gene calls are TRBV7-9 and TRBJ2-7, with TRBD1 matching 8 bases. Germline lookup yields CDR1 SEHNR and CDR2 FQNEAQ (reference sequence). The length of the CDR3 is 15 residues. Germline trimming cut 4 bases from V and 2 bases from J; bases unmatched to any gene: 7. The CDR3 DNA follows: TGTGCCAGCAGCTCCCGGGACAGGTTTCCCTACGAGCAGTACTTC. This gives the protein CASSSRDRFPYEQYF.

For the CDR3, the DNA is TGTGCCAGCTCACCATTACAGGGCAGGAACTATGGCTACACCTTC. It is translated as CASSPLQGRNYGYTF. This chain connects TRBV18 to TRBJ1-2, with a possible D match to TRBD1 (6 bases). In germline, CDR1 is KGHSH, CDR2 LQKENI. The CDR3 runs 15 residues. Trimming cost V 2 bases and J 2 bases, with 12 bases left between them. Using reference TRBV18 and TRBJ1-2 for the parts outside the CDR3, the full variable domain is NAGVMQNPRHLVRRRGQEARLRCSPMKGHSHVYWYRQLPEEGLKFMVYLQKENIIDESGMPKERFSAEFPKEGPSILRIQQVVRGDSAAYFCASSPLQGRNYGYTFGSGTRLTVV.

With regard to this clonotype: A single base separates this from a much larger clone, so it may be a read error. This chain uses TRBV7-8 with TRBJ1-5; D not certain. The CDR3 has 15 amino acids. Looked up from germline, CDR1 is SGHVS and CDR2 is FQNEAQ. V was clipped by 2 bases and J by 8 bases, with 16 bases between them. CDR3 in DNA: TGTGCCAGCAGCTTAACTCCCGGGCCACCCGAGCCCCAGCATTTT. Translated, it gives CASSLTPGPPEPQHF.

On this clonotype itself: The junction does not match germline at one end; this may be a read error. The chain has TRBV4-1 and TRBJ2-5; TRBD1 agrees at 10 bases. This CDR3 contains 17 residues. Looked up from germline, CDR1 is MGHRA and CDR2 is YSYEKL. Here the CDR3 DNA reads TGCGCCAGCAGCCAAGTATCGGGACAGGGGTCTGGGGAGAACCAGTACTTC. It encodes CASSQVSGQGSGENQYF.

The chain has TRBV30 and TRBJ1-5; no clear D. This CDR3 spans 13 amino acids. Germline-derived CDR1 and CDR2 are GTSNPN and SVGIG (reference sequence). Trimming stripped 2 bases from V and 9 bases from J, with 14 bases between. The CDR3 loop is CAWSSPPYRPQHF. CDR3 coding DNA: TGTGCCTGGAGTTCCCCTCCGTATCGGCCCCAGCATTTT.

This clonotype appeared once. V is TRBV24-1 and J is TRBJ2-5, with a tentative D call TRBD1 (6 bases). CDR3 size: 11 residues. CDR1 and CDR2 from the germline V gene are KGHDR and SFDVKD. The CDR3 is CATDRHETQYF. CDR3 DNA sequence: TGTGCTACCGACAGGCACGAGACCCAGTACTTC.

The J gene is TRBJ1-5, the V gene TRBV12-3 or TRBV12-4; TRBD1 matches 7 bases. This CDR3 spans 15 amino acids. V lost 6 bases, J lost 0 bases, and 5 bases stayed unmatched. The CDR3 loop is CASSRDRASNQPQHF. DNA for the CDR3: TGTGCCAGCAGCCGCGACAGGGCTAGCAATCAGCCCCAGCATTTT.

V gene TRBV2 combines with J gene TRBJ1-5, with 8 bases matching TRBD1. Trimming took 7 bases from V and 1 from J; bases not matched to a gene: 6. This CDR3 has 15 residues. Germline V gene sequence: CDR1 SNHLY, CDR2 FYNNEI. The CDR3 sequence is CASISGQGSNQPQHF. In DNA form, the CDR3 reads TGTGCCAGCATATCCGGACAGGGCAGCAATCAGCCCCAGCATTTT.

The V gene is TRBV7-8, the J gene TRBJ2-5; D tentatively fits TRBD1 or TRBD2 (7 bases each). V lost 5 bases and J lost 1, with 20 bases in between. The germline CDR1 and CDR2 sequences are SGHVS and FQNEAQ. The CDR3 is made up of 17 amino acids. Here the CDR3 reads CASSPGGGARTQETQYF. The CDR3 region has the DNA TGTGCCAGCAGCCCAGGGGGGGGGGCCAGAACCCAAGAGACCCAGTACTTC.

With regard to this clonotype: The junction shows a germline mismatch at one end, possibly a read error. The CDR3 spells CASSLAATSGSREQYF. The CDR3 nucleotides are TGTGCCAGCAGCTTGGCTGCGACTAGCGGGAGTCGCGAGCAGTACTTC. The chain couples TRBV5-1 to TRBJ2-7, with 12 bases aligning to TRBD2. Germline CDR1 is SGHRS and CDR2 is YFSETQ. The CDR3 has 16 amino acids.

Many counts were recorded for this clonotype. V gene TRBV20-1 combines with J gene TRBJ1-1; D is unclear. The V and J ends lost 6 bases and 10 bases respectively, with 12 bases between them. The CDR3 is 10 amino acids. Germline-derived CDR1 and CDR2 are DFQATT and SNEGSKA (reference sequence). Written as DNA, the CDR3 is TGCAGTGCCCGTCAACAGCGAGCTTTCTTT. Its protein product is CSARQQRAFF.

This clonotype was seen a handful of times. The rearrangement joins TRBV7-3 to TRBJ1-2, with D possibly TRBD1 on 5 matching bases. CDR1 and CDR2 from the germline V gene are SGHTA and FQGTGA. V lost 5 bases to trimming and J lost 3 bases, with 16 bases between them. The CDR3 loop spans 15 amino acids. The CDR3 loop is CASSLRGGVDYGYTF. The CDR3 DNA reads TGTGCCAGCAGCCTCCGGGGGGGGGTAGACTATGGCTACACCTTC.

In this sample, this clonotype turned up many times. J is TRBJ1-5 and V is TRBV29-1, with 8 nucleotides matching TRBD1. V lost 4 bases, J lost 6 bases, and 5 bases stayed unmatched. The germline V gene encodes CDR1 SQVTM and CDR2 ANQGSEA. The CDR3 has 13 residues. DNA for the CDR3: TGCAGCGTTGGAACAGGGGGAGGTCAGCCCCAGCATTTT. As protein: CSVGTGGGQPQHF.

This clonotype was observed at least ten times. The chain couples TRBV7-7 to TRBJ2-5; TRBD2 matches 8 bases. Unmatched junction bases numbered 6, after V lost 4 bases and J lost 5 bases. The germline V gene has CDR1 SSHAT and CDR2 FNYEAQ (reference sequence). This CDR3 comprises 14 residues. The CDR3 nucleotides are TGTGCCAGCAGCTCTAGCGGGCGCGGGGAGACCCAGTACTTC. It yields the protein CASSSSGRGETQYF.

The chain employs TRBV7-9 and TRBJ2-3, with D perhaps TRBD2 (5 bases). This CDR3 contains 14 residues. Germline V lookup: CDR1 SEHNR, CDR2 FQNEAQ (reference sequence). The V and J ends lost 3 bases and 0 bases respectively, with 7 bases between them. The CDR3 DNA reads as TGTGCCAGCAGCTTGAGGGAAAGCACAGATACGCAGTATTTT. It yields the protein CASSLRESTDTQYF.

This clonotype has just one count. J is TRBJ1-1 and V is TRBV19; D ambiguous. Per the germline V gene, CDR1 is LNHDA and CDR2 is SQIVND (reference sequence). Trimming took off 6 bases at V and 6 bases at J, with 8 bases between the two ends. The CDR3 loop spans 11 amino acids. Written as DNA, the CDR3 is TGTGCCAGTAGGGCAGCAGCTGAAGCTTTCTTT. The encoded protein is CASRAAAEAFF.

Turning to this clonotype: A read error may explain this, as a much larger clone is one base away. In nucleotides, the CDR3 is TGTGCCAGCAGCTTAGGATGGGCCGAAATTCAGCCCCAGCATTTT. Protein sequence: CASSLGWAEIQPQHF. This chain joins TRBV7-2 and TRBJ1-5, with unresolved D. From germline, CDR1 is SGHTA and CDR2 FQGNSA. This CDR3 region has 15 residues. The V end lost 1 base, the J end lost 6 bases, and 13 bases lay between the germline ends.

The chain joins TRBV7-8 to TRBJ1-6; tentatively, D is TRBD1 (5 bases). The CDR3 loop spans 13 amino acids. CDR1 is SGHVS and CDR2 is FQNEAQ in the germline V gene. Trimming left V 8 bases short and J 7 bases short, with 12 bases between. CDR3 amino acids: CASLLGVNSPLHF. The CDR3 DNA reads TGTGCCAGCCTGCTGGGGGTAAATTCACCCCTCCACTTT.

This clonotype was counted ten times or more. This chain links TRBV14 with TRBJ2-7; perhaps D is TRBD1 or TRBD2 (5 bases each). V gave up 1 base and J gave up 13 bases, with 14 bases separating them. CDR1 and CDR2 from the germline V gene are SGHDN and FVKESK. The CDR3 is made up of 12 amino acids. CDR3 sequence reads: CASSQGDLGVYF. The DNA of the CDR3 is TGTGCCAGCAGCCAAGGGGACCTCGGGGTCTACTTC.